These 25 T cell receptor beta chains share one sample of origin, sequenced in a study of CD8 T cells in Susac syndrome. Reverse transcription used about 0.45 to 1 ug RNA and random hexamers. Each CDR3 protein gets one entry after TCRdb re-called the immunoSEQ multiplex PCR reads with MiXCR. The sample has some 120,000 distinct CDR3 sequences, roughly 94% seen once. The source material was CD4+ T cells from PBMCs. The receptors were gathered from a human donor with multiple sclerosis.

The genes are TRBV15 and TRBJ2-2; D gene uncertain. Between the trimmed V and J ends, which lost 5 bases and 2 bases, there was a span of 9 bases. CDR3 size: 14 residues. Germline V CDR1 and CDR2: LNHNV, YYDKDF (reference sequence). DNA of the CDR3: TGTGCCACCAGCGGTTCGCATAACACCGGGGAGCTGTTTTTT. Translated, it gives CATSGSHNTGELFF.

V and J are TRBV5-1 and TRBJ1-2; a weak D match, TRBD1 (6 bases). This CDR3 comprises 13 residues. In germline, CDR1 is SGHRS, CDR2 YFSETQ. Trimming left V 4 bases short and J 4 bases short, with 11 bases between. The chain's CDR3 is CASSQGQPYGYTF. The CDR3, as DNA: TGCGCCAGCAGCCAAGGACAGCCCTATGGCTACACCTTC.

The CDR3 protein is CAAGLDTEAFF. Written as DNA, the CDR3 is TGTGCCGCGGGTCTCGACACTGAAGCTTTCTTT. The chain joins TRBV2 to TRBJ1-1; D is unclear. This CDR3 region has 11 residues. Trimming took off 11 bases at V and 3 bases at J, with 10 bases between the two ends. The germline V gene has CDR1 SNHLY and CDR2 FYNNEI. Drawing the rest from reference TRBV2 and TRBJ1-1, the complete variable domain is EPEVTQTPSHQVTQMGQEVILRCVPISNHLYFYWYRQILGQKVEFLVSFYNNEISEKSEIFDDQFSVERPDGSNFTLKIRSTKLEDSAMYFCAAGLDTEAFFGQGTRLTVV.

The CDR3 protein is CASSVGGGAEAFF. The CDR3 region has the DNA TGTGCCAGCAGTGTAGGGGGGGGTGCTGAAGCTTTCTTT. V and J are TRBV2 and TRBJ1-1; TRBD1 might be the D (6 bases). V lost 4 bases to trimming and J lost 6 bases, with 12 bases between them. CDR3 length: 13 amino acids. Germline V lookup: CDR1 SNHLY, CDR2 FYNNEI.

The rearrangement uses TRBV19 and TRBJ1-1; TRBD1 might be the D (5 bases). Germline-derived CDR1 and CDR2 are LNHDA and SQIVND (reference sequence). The CDR3 has 14 residues. V was clipped by 5 bases and J by 1 base, with 11 bases between them. The CDR3 region is CASSANTGNTEAFF. The CDR3 DNA reads TGTGCCAGTAGTGCAAATACAGGGAACACTGAAGCTTTCTTT.

The chain has TRBV6-6 and TRBJ1-5; D gene uncertain. Germline CDR1 and CDR2: MNHNY and SVGAGI (reference sequence). With 6 bases removed from V and 4 bases from J, the gap between germline ends came to 4 bases. The CDR3 runs to 11 residues. The CDR3 region has the DNA TGTGCCAGCAGCCCAAATCAGCCCCAGCATTTT. Encoded protein: CASSPNQPQHF.

The J gene is TRBJ2-3, the V gene TRBV29-1, with D unresolved. The CDR3 spans 14 residues. Germline CDR1 and CDR2: SQVTM and ANQGSEA. V was clipped by 4 bases and J by 4 bases, with 15 bases between them. CDR3 in DNA: TGCAGCGTTGCGACCACCCAAATGGCAGATACGCAGTATTTT. The encoded protein is CSVATTQMADTQYF.

The chain joins TRBV7-2 to TRBJ2-4, with 10 bases identical to TRBD1. V lost 4 bases and J lost 7; bases outside the gene matches: 16. Germline V gene data show CDR1 as SGHTA and CDR2 as FQGNSA. This CDR3 region has 18 residues. CDR3 coding DNA: TGTGCCAGCAGCTCCCGACAGGGGGCAAGCTACGTCCCTAACATTCAGTACTTC. This codes for CASSSRQGASYVPNIQYF. The complete variable domain, with remaining parts taken from reference TRBV7-2 and TRBJ2-4, reads GAGVSQSPSNKVTEKGKDVELRCDPISGHTALYWYRQSLGQGLEFLIYFQGNSAPDKSGLPSDRFSAERTGGSVSTLTIQRTQQEDSAVYLCASSSRQGASYVPNIQYFGAGTRLSVL.

The V call is TRBV10-3, the J call TRBJ2-1; 12 bases match TRBD2. The CDR3 has 13 residues. V shed 8 bases and J 8 bases; nucleotides not matched to a gene: 4. Germline assignment: CDR1 ENHRY and CDR2 SYGVKD. The CDR3 nucleotides read TGTGCCATCCGGACTAGCGGGACTGATGAGCAGTTCTTC. It encodes CAIRTSGTDEQFF.

The chain joins TRBV7-6 to TRBJ1-5, with 7 bases lining up with TRBD1. Germline-derived CDR1 and CDR2 are SGHVS and FNYEAQ. CDR3 size: 18 residues. V was clipped by 1 base and J by 0 bases; unmatched bases: 9. This CDR3 is CASSLDRGRHDSNQPQHF. The DNA for the CDR3 is TGTGCCAGCAGCTTAGACAGGGGCCGACACGATAGCAATCAGCCCCAGCATTTT.

The genes are TRBV19 and TRBJ2-7; D possibly corresponds to TRBD2 (5 bases). The CDR3 extends over 16 amino acids. Per the germline V gene, CDR1 is LNHDA and CDR2 is SQIVND (reference sequence). V was cut by 3 bases and J by 0 bases, with 15 bases left in between. CDR3 in DNA: TGTGCCAGTAGTATGCAAACCGGCGGAGGCTCCTACGAGCAGTACTTC. Translating gives CASSMQTGGGSYEQYF.

V and J are TRBV5-6 and TRBJ1-1; tentative D call: TRBD1 (5 bases). This CDR3 has 15 residues. Deletions cut 3 bases from V and 2 bases from J, with 14 bases between. CDR1 is SGHDT and CDR2 is YYEEEE in the germline V gene. CDR3 sequence reads: CASSSRGLLNTEAFF. In DNA form, the CDR3 reads TGTGCCAGCAGCTCGAGGGGCCTGTTAAACACTGAAGCTTTCTTT.

The chain uses TRBV12-3 or TRBV12-4 and TRBJ1-1, with a weak D call TRBD1 (6 bases). This CDR3 region has 14 residues. Trimming cost V 6 bases and J 0 bases, with 11 bases left between them. CDR3 region: CASRRTVMNTEAFF. Written as DNA, the CDR3 is TGTGCCAGCAGAAGGACAGTTATGAACACTGAAGCTTTCTTT.

V usage is TRBV12-3 or TRBV12-4 and J usage is TRBJ1-5, with 8 bases matching TRBD1. The CDR3 runs 16 residues. V shed 0 bases and J 7 bases; nucleotides not matched to a gene: 8. This chain's CDR3 is CASSLAVWTGIQPQHF. CDR3 in DNA: TGTGCCAGCAGTTTAGCGGTATGGACAGGGATACAGCCCCAGCATTTT.

V and J are TRBV3-1 and TRBJ1-1; no reliable D call. The germline V gene encodes CDR1 LGHDT and CDR2 YNNKEL (reference sequence). The CDR3 length is 12 residues. The germline V and J ends were trimmed by 1 base and 8 bases, with 8 bases remaining between them. CDR3 nucleotide sequence: TGTGCCAGCAGCCAAGTTATAAGCGAAGCTTTCTTT. Translation gives CASSQVISEAFF. Variable domain in full (rest from reference TRBV3-1 and TRBJ1-1): DTAVSQTPKYLVTQMGNDKSIKCEQNLGHDTMYWYKQDSKKFLKIMFSYNNKELIINETVPNRFSPKSPDKAHLNLHINSLELGDSAVYFCASSQVISEAFFGQGTRLTVV.

This clonotype was detected a few times. The gene calls are TRBV18 and TRBJ2-1; D call uncertain. This CDR3 has 12 amino acids. Germline-derived CDR1 and CDR2 are KGHSH and LQKENI. V lost 3 bases to trimming and J lost 3 bases, with 3 bases between them. The CDR3 here is CASSPNYNEQFF. CDR3 coding DNA: TGTGCCAGCTCACCGAACTACAATGAGCAGTTCTTC.

The V and J genes are TRBV5-1 and TRBJ1-2; D uncertain. Looked up from germline, CDR1 is SGHRS and CDR2 is YFSETQ. V shed 1 base and J shed 7 bases, with 14 bases lying between them. The CDR3 sequence is 14 residues long. The DNA of the CDR3 is TGCGCCAGCAGCTTGCTTCCATCATCGAGTGGCTACACCTTC. Encoded protein: CASSLLPSSSGYTF.

The chain is built from TRBV7-9 and TRBJ2-1; the match to TRBD2 covers 11 bases. Germline CDR1 reads SEHNR; CDR2 reads FQNEAQ (reference sequence). V lost 4 bases, J lost 4 bases, and 6 bases stayed unmatched. The CDR3 length is 16 residues. The DNA of the CDR3 is TGTGCCAGCAGCTCGTTAGCGGGAGGGTCGTACAATGAGCAGTTCTTC. Its protein product is CASSSLAGGSYNEQFF.

CDR3 coding DNA: TGTGCCTGGTCCGAGAACTATGGCTACACCTTC. This sequence encodes CAWSENYGYTF. The rearrangement joins TRBV30 to TRBJ1-2; D is uncertain. In germline, CDR1 is GTSNPN, CDR2 SVGIG (reference sequence). The CDR3 runs 11 residues. Trimming left V 5 bases short and J 2 bases short, with 6 bases between.

In DNA form, the CDR3 reads TGTGCCAGCAGTTGGGACGCATTCGGGGAGCAGTTCTTC. Translated: CASSWDAFGEQFF. J is TRBJ2-1 and V is TRBV6-2 or TRBV6-3, with D perhaps given as TRBD1 or TRBD2 (5 bases each). CDR1 is MNHEY and CDR2 is SVGEGT in the germline V gene. V was pared by 4 bases and J by 10 bases, with 14 bases between. This CDR3 comprises 13 residues.

V usage is TRBV9 and J usage is TRBJ1-1; 7 bases fit TRBD1. The CDR3 runs to 16 residues. The germline V gene has CDR1 SGDLS and CDR2 YYNGEE. With 0 bases clipped from V and 0 bases from J, the junction kept 5 bases outside the gene matches. CDR3 residues: CASSVDATGLNTEAFF. The DNA for the CDR3 is TGTGCCAGCAGCGTAGATGCGACAGGGTTGAACACTGAAGCTTTCTTT.

The gene calls are TRBV29-1 and TRBJ2-1; 13 bases are a match to TRBD2. The germline V gene encodes CDR1 SQVTM and CDR2 ANQGSEA. The CDR3 is made up of 14 amino acids. Trimming at V came to 4 bases and at J to 7 bases, leaving 4 bases not matched to a gene. The CDR3 region is CSVATSGRFNEQFF. The CDR3 DNA reads TGCAGCGTTGCGACTAGCGGGAGGTTTAATGAGCAGTTCTTC.

J is TRBJ2-7 and V is TRBV6-1; possibly TRBD1 for D (6 bases). CDR1 and CDR2 (germline): MNHNS, SASEGT. There are 17 residues in the CDR3. Trimming pared 2 bases from V and 3 bases from J, leaving 20 bases between. CDR3 amino acids: CASSEWGDRQQVYEQYF. As DNA, the CDR3 is TGTGCCAGCAGTGAATGGGGCGACAGGCAACAGGTCTACGAGCAGTACTTC.

This chain uses TRBV12-3 or TRBV12-4 with TRBJ2-5; no reliable D call. Trimming removed 5 bases from V and 7 bases from J, with 17 bases in between. CDR3 length: 14 residues. The CDR3 DNA sequence: TGTGCCAGCAGTCCTTTATCCGAGGAAACGACCCAGTACTTC. This codes for CASSPLSEETTQYF.

The chain employs TRBV24-1 and TRBJ1-2; D not certain. Between the trimmed V and J ends, which lost 0 bases and 4 bases, there was a span of 17 bases. Germline V gene lookup returns CDR1 KGHDR and CDR2 SFDVKD. The CDR3 is made up of 17 amino acids. The CDR3 DNA reads as TGTGCCACCAGTGATTTGAAGGGTTCCTCCCCTGTCTATGGCTACACCTTC. It yields the protein CATSDLKGSSPVYGYTF.